The clone carrying this TCR beta chain has ten or more counts. The antigen is undetermined. CDR1 ENHRY and CDR2 SYGVKD come from the germline V gene. CDR3 length: 12 residues. V lost 9 bases, J lost 3 bases, and 5 bases stayed unmatched. MiXCR, applied by TCRdb to the 5' RACE reads, yields one record per CDR3 protein. The sample consists of 610,000 or so distinct CDR3 sequences, around an eighth of them appearing once. This record comes from a study of T cells after yellow fever vaccination. Overall study context: Some fractions had low cell numbers, and these were prepared with SMART-Seq v4 Ultra Low Input.

General study results and limits: Subsequent booster samples again held most clones from primary vaccination (96% CD4, over 80% CD8).

The sequence was obtained from a man under 40 who received the YFV17D yellow fever vaccine. The chain has TRBV10-3 and TRBJ2-7; TRBD2 matches at 7 bases. The sample here was PBMCs, taken on the day of the yellow fever booster vaccination. The CDR3 bases are TGTGCCATTTCTAGCGGAAACTACGAGCAGTACTTC. Residues: CAISSGNYEQYF.